The 26 T cell receptor beta chains in this list originate from one sample, sequenced in a study of cytomegalovirus exposure and HLA in healthy donors. The PCR used 60 Vbeta and 13 Jbeta primers. Libraries were prepared by immunoSEQ multiplex PCR; TCRdb keeps only in-frame clonotypes and omits some of them. This repertoire comprises 110,000 to 150,000 clones; its ten largest clones make up approximately 0.88%. Specimen: PBMCs. The receptors stem from a male donor in good health and CMV-seronegative.

The chain combines TRBV18 with TRBJ2-1, with D perhaps matching TRBD2 (6 bases). The CDR3 runs 14 residues. Trimming cost V 2 bases and J 5 bases, with 10 bases left between them. Germline lookup yields CDR1 KGHSH and CDR2 LQKENI. The CDR3 DNA sequence: TGTGCCAGCTCACCAGGTAGCGGTCACAATGAGCAGTTCTTC. This translates into CASSPGSGHNEQFF.

The chain couples TRBV9 to TRBJ1-6; no reliable D call. Between the trimmed V and J ends, which lost 1 base and 7 bases, there was a span of 9 bases. This CDR3 is built from 14 residues. Germline assignment: CDR1 SGDLS and CDR2 YYNGEE. CDR3 sequence: CASSVIGRNSPLHF. CDR3 bases: TGTGCCAGCAGCGTAATCGGCAGGAATTCACCCCTCCACTTT.

The chain is built from TRBV27 and TRBJ2-2; D is possibly TRBD2 (5 bases). Per the germline V gene, CDR1 is MNHEY and CDR2 is SMNVEV (reference sequence). Trimming left V 2 bases short and J 6 bases short, with 7 bases between. This CDR3 has 13 residues. This CDR3 is CASSLGGPGELFF. As DNA, the CDR3 is TGTGCCAGCAGTTTAGGAGGCCCCGGGGAGCTGTTTTTT.

The chain uses TRBV15 and TRBJ2-1; 8 bases are a match to TRBD2. Germline CDR1 and CDR2: LNHNV and YYDKDF (reference sequence). Unmatched junction bases numbered 14, after V lost 5 bases and J lost 8 bases. CDR3 length equals 16 residues. The CDR3 DNA reads TGTGCCACCAGCGTTTGGAGAACGGGAGGGCCCGATGAGCAGTTCTTC. The encoded protein is CATSVWRTGGPDEQFF. The variable domain in full, with the rest retrieved from reference TRBV15 and TRBJ2-1, is DAMVIQNPRYQVTQFGKPVTLSCSQTLNHNVMYWYQQKSSQAPKLLFHYYDKDFNNEADTPDNFQSRRPNTSFCFLDIRSPGLGDTAMYLCATSVWRTGGPDEQFFGPGTRLTVL.

The chain has TRBV28 and TRBJ1-2, with D perhaps TRBD1 (5 bases). The length of the CDR3 is 15 residues. Germline V CDR1 and CDR2: MDHEN, SYDVKM. V shed 4 bases and J shed 2 bases, with 14 bases lying between them. DNA for the CDR3: TGTGCCAGCAGTTCCACGGCGGACATAAACTATGGCTACACCTTC. It is translated as CASSSTADINYGYTF.

The chain has TRBV6-5 and TRBJ2-7; D not resolved. Trimming took off 0 bases at V and 3 bases at J, with 12 bases between the two ends. There are 15 residues in the CDR3. Germline-derived CDR1 and CDR2 are MNHEY and SVGAGI. DNA of the CDR3: TGTGCCAGCAGTTACTCCCGCGCAGGAAACTACGAGCAGTACTTC. Amino acids: CASSYSRAGNYEQYF.

The chain employs TRBV11-2 and TRBJ2-3, with D unclear. The V end lost 5 bases, the J end lost 5 bases, and 8 bases lay between the germline ends. Germline V gene sequence: CDR1 SGHAT, CDR2 FQNNGV. The CDR3 contains 12 residues. This CDR3 is CASSLIVDTQYF. In nucleotides, the CDR3 is TGTGCCAGCAGCCTTATCGTAGATACGCAGTATTTT.

The CDR3 protein is CASSYEAGGVDTQYF. For the CDR3, the DNA is TGTGCCAGCAGTTACGAGGCGGGCGGGGTGGACACGCAGTATTTT. This chain links TRBV6-5 with TRBJ2-3; tentatively, D is TRBD2 (6 bases). The germline V gene has CDR1 MNHEY and CDR2 SVGAGI. V lost 2 bases, J lost 9 bases, and 18 bases lay in between. The CDR3 contains 15 residues.

The chain uses TRBV5-4 and TRBJ2-4; 10 nucleotides match TRBD1. The CDR3 has 14 residues. CDR1 and CDR2 from the germline V gene are SGHNT and YYREEE (reference sequence). V dropped 4 bases and J dropped 8; count of bases not matched to a gene: 6. CDR3 DNA: TGTGCCAGCAGCGTCCGGACAGGGGGGGACATTCAGTACTTC. This gives the protein CASSVRTGGDIQYF.

The J gene is TRBJ2-2, the V gene TRBV4-3; maybe TRBD1 (5 bases). Looked up from germline, CDR1 is LGHNA and CDR2 is YSLEER. The CDR3 extends over 15 amino acids. Trimming shortened V by 2 bases and J by 0 bases, and 7 bases separated the two germline ends. DNA for the CDR3: TGCGCCAGCAGCCAACAGACAGCGAACACCGGGGAGCTGTTTTTT. This sequence encodes CASSQQTANTGELFF.

This chain joins TRBV6-5 and TRBJ2-5; 10 nucleotides line up with TRBD1. In germline, CDR1 is MNHEY, CDR2 SVGAGI. There are 13 residues in the CDR3. V shed 6 bases and J 5 bases; nucleotides not matched to a gene: 3. CDR3 nucleotides: TGTGCCAGCAGGGACAGGGGGGCGGAGACCCAGTACTTC. As protein: CASRDRGAETQYF.

The rearrangement uses TRBV5-1 and TRBJ1-2, with D perhaps TRBD1 (6 bases). Germline loops: CDR1 SGHRS, CDR2 YFSETQ. The CDR3 loop spans 14 amino acids. The germline V and J ends were trimmed by 0 bases and 7 bases, with 13 bases remaining between them. In DNA, the CDR3 is TGCGCCAGCAGCTTGGAGGACAGCAGGTTTGGCTACACCTTC. Its protein product is CASSLEDSRFGYTF.

This chain connects TRBV7-9 to TRBJ2-3; perhaps TRBD2 as D (5 bases). CDR3 size: 12 residues. V lost 8 bases, J lost 1 base, and 7 bases lay in between. Germline-derived CDR1 and CDR2 are SEHNR and FQNEAQ (reference sequence). The CDR3 here is CASEGRTDTQYF. CDR3 in DNA: TGTGCCAGCGAGGGCCGCACAGATACGCAGTATTTT.

The chain joins TRBV30 to TRBJ1-1, with 7 bases matching TRBD1. Germline lookup yields CDR1 GTSNPN and CDR2 SVGIG (reference sequence). The V and J ends lost 2 bases and 4 bases, in that order; junction bases with no gene match: 10. CDR3 size: 15 residues. The CDR3 DNA reads TGTGCCTGGAGTCCTCCTTACAGGGGTGGCACTGAAGCTTTCTTT. Its translation is CAWSPPYRGGTEAFF. The variable domain in full, with the rest retrieved from reference TRBV30 and TRBJ1-1, is SQTIHQWPATLVQPVGSPLSLECTVEGTSNPNLYWYRQAAGRGLQLLFYSVGIGQISSEVPQNLSASRPQDRQFILSSKKLLLSDSGFYLCAWSPPYRGGTEAFFGQGTRLTVV.

This chain connects TRBV11-2 to TRBJ2-7; D possibly corresponds to TRBD1 (5 bases). Germline V lookup: CDR1 SGHAT, CDR2 FQNNGV. This CDR3 is built from 14 residues. V dropped 6 bases and J dropped 1 base, with 13 bases sitting between them. The CDR3 loop reads CASSPLAGSYEQYF. DNA of the CDR3: TGTGCCAGCAGTCCCCTGGCAGGGTCCTACGAGCAGTACTTC.

V gene TRBV5-1 combines with J gene TRBJ2-6, with a tentative D call TRBD1 (7 bases). Germline V gene sequence: CDR1 SGHRS, CDR2 YFSETQ. V shed 6 bases and J shed 0 bases, with 22 bases lying between them. The length of the CDR3 is 19 residues. The CDR3 sequence: CASKGGQGGQSSGANVLTF. As DNA, the CDR3 is TGCGCCAGCAAAGGGGGGCAGGGGGGACAGTCCTCTGGGGCCAACGTCCTGACTTTC.

V usage is TRBV9 and J usage is TRBJ1-1; weak D call: TRBD1 (5 bases). In germline, CDR1 is SGDLS, CDR2 YYNGEE. The CDR3 totals 14 residues. Between the trimmed V and J ends, which lost 4 bases and 0 bases, there was a span of 10 bases. CDR3 in DNA: TGTGCCAGCAGCCCCCGGACATTGAACACTGAAGCTTTCTTT. It specifies CASSPRTLNTEAFF.

The chain recombines TRBV6-1 with TRBJ1-1; D is unresolved. This CDR3 spans 15 amino acids. Germline lookup yields CDR1 MNHNS and CDR2 SASEGT. Trimming stripped 3 bases from V and 0 bases from J, with 11 bases between. CDR3 protein: CASSDREALNTEAFF. Written as DNA, the CDR3 is TGTGCCAGCAGTGATCGTGAAGCGCTGAACACTGAAGCTTTCTTT.

The chain recombines TRBV18 with TRBJ1-1, with 8 positions matching TRBD1. The CDR3 has 15 amino acids. Trimming took 3 bases from V and 8 from J; bases not matched to a gene: 11. Germline CDR1 KGHSH, CDR2 LQKENI. The DNA of the CDR3 is TGTGCCAGCTCACCGGCGAATGGACAGGGAATCGAAGCTTTCTTT. It codes for CASSPANGQGIEAFF.

V and J are TRBV11-3 and TRBJ2-1; D remains ambiguous. Germline V gives CDR1 SGHNT, CDR2 YENEEA. CDR3 length: 15 amino acids. V was cut by 1 base and J by 1 base, with 8 bases left in between. The CDR3 nucleotides are TGTGCCAGCAGCTTAGGGGCAAATTCCTACAATGAGCAGTTCTTC. Its protein is CASSLGANSYNEQFF.

The chain has TRBV19 and TRBJ1-1; no clear D. Germline V lookup: CDR1 LNHDA, CDR2 SQIVND (reference sequence). This CDR3 has 15 residues. The V end lost 0 bases, the J end lost 1 base, and 9 bases lay between the germline ends. The CDR3 DNA sequence: TGTGCCAGTAGTATAGAGCTGAGCCCGAACACTGAAGCTTTCTTT. Protein product: CASSIELSPNTEAFF.

This rearrangement joins TRBV29-1 to TRBJ2-7, with TRBD1 as a possible D gene (5 bases). Trimming took 5 bases from V and 9 from J, leaving 26 bases between them. Looked up from germline, CDR1 is SQVTM and CDR2 is ANQGSEA. The CDR3 totals 15 residues. The CDR3 is CSVFTQGIEPVGQYF. In DNA, the CDR3 is TGCAGCGTTTTTACGCAGGGAATAGAGCCTGTTGGGCAGTACTTC.

The chain uses TRBV7-7 and TRBJ2-5; possible D gene TRBD1, 6 bases. Germline V gives CDR1 SSHAT, CDR2 FNYEAQ (reference sequence). The CDR3 covers 15 residues. V was pared by 5 bases and J by 5 bases, with 18 bases between. For the CDR3, the DNA is TGTGCCAGCAGCCCCCAAACAGGGACGGGGGAGACCCAGTACTTC. Residues: CASSPQTGTGETQYF.

V and J are TRBV12-5 and TRBJ2-5, with D possibly TRBD2 on 6 matching bases. V was pared by 1 base and J by 5 bases, with 14 bases between. The CDR3 has 15 residues. Germline-derived CDR1 and CDR2 are LGHNT and FRNRAP. CDR3 loop: CASGLGRGGPETQYF. CDR3 sequence (DNA): TGTGCTAGTGGTTTGGGTAGGGGAGGACCGGAGACCCAGTACTTC.

The chain combines TRBV4-3 with TRBJ2-7; 13 nucleotides agree with TRBD2. The V gene's germline CDR1 is LGHNA and CDR2 YSLEER. V was clipped by 4 bases and J by 4 bases; unmatched bases: 4. The CDR3 consists of 15 residues. DNA of the CDR3: TGCGCCAGCAGCCGACTAGCGGGGGGCGATTACGAGCAGTACTTC. Translated: CASSRLAGGDYEQYF.

A word on this clone: One junction end disagrees with the germline gene, perhaps due to a read error. Other DNA sequences of this sample code for an identical CDR3. The chain carries TRBV7-2 and TRBJ2-7, with 9 bases matching TRBD2. This CDR3 has 15 amino acids. Germline-derived CDR1 and CDR2 are SGHTA and FQGNSA. As DNA, the CDR3 is TGCGCCAGCAGCAATAGCGGGGGAAAAACCTACGAGCAGTACTTC. Translating gives CASSNSGGKTYEQYF.